These 30 T cell receptor beta chains originate from one sample sequenced in a study of T cells after yellow fever vaccination. TCRdb recomputed calls from the 5' RACE reads with MiXCR, one row per CDR3 protein. The sample records about 360,000 distinct CDR3 sequences, 6.2% being singletons. Sequencing was performed on PBMCs, taken 5 days after the yellow fever booster vaccination. The receptors were gathered from a man between 25 and 39 years old who received the YFV17D yellow fever vaccine.

This clonotype came up a few times. The rearrangement joins TRBV21-1 to TRBJ2-2; the table's D gene call, TRBD1, was not cross checked with the DNA. TRBV21-1 is termed a pseudogene. This CDR3 region has 20 residues. The DNA for the CDR3 is TGTGCCAGCAGCAAAAGTGGGGACAGGGGTTCCTCCAAACGGGCCGGGGAGCTGTTTTTT. Translation gives CASSKSGDRGSSKRAGELFF.

This clonotype was picked up a small number of times. This chain connects TRBV24-1 to TRBJ2-3, with a weak D call TRBD1 (5 bases). The CDR3 totals 14 residues. CDR1 is KGHDR and CDR2 is SFDVKD in the germline V gene. V was pared by 6 bases and J by 4 bases, with 13 bases between. DNA for the CDR3: TGTGCCACCAGTCGGAAGGGGTCGTCAGATACGCAGTATTTT. As protein: CATSRKGSSDTQYF.

The V gene is TRBV7-2, the J gene TRBJ1-5; D is unclear. Germline assignment: CDR1 SGHTA and CDR2 FQGNSA. Trimming stripped 7 bases from V and 3 bases from J, with 10 bases between. CDR3 length: 13 residues. The CDR3 sequence: CASTLNSNQPQHF. The CDR3 nucleotides read TGTGCCAGCACCCTTAACTCCAATCAGCCCCAGCATTTT.

The rearrangement links TRBV15 to TRBJ2-3; D call uncertain. In germline, CDR1 is LNHNV, CDR2 YYDKDF (reference sequence). V was shortened by 0 bases and J by 6 bases, with 7 bases between the two germline ends. The CDR3 runs 13 residues. CDR3 nucleotide sequence: TGTGCCACCAGCAGAGAAGGCGAGGATACGCAGTATTTT. Protein product: CATSREGEDTQYF.

This clonotype was observed many times. The chain is built from TRBV4-1 and TRBJ2-7, with a weak D call TRBD1 (5 bases). CDR3 length: 16 amino acids. Per germline, CDR1 MGHRA and CDR2 YSYEKL. V gave up 2 bases and J gave up 1 base, with 15 bases separating them. The CDR3 region has the DNA TGCGCCAGCAGCCAACAGGGCATTCCCCCATCCTACGAGCAGTACTTC. Its protein product is CASSQQGIPPSYEQYF.

A few counts support this clonotype. The chain carries TRBV6-2 or TRBV6-3 and TRBJ2-3; 15 bases are shared with TRBD2. Per germline, CDR1 MNHEY and CDR2 SVGEGT. The CDR3 sequence is 17 residues long. Trimming cost V 0 bases and J 5 bases; bases outside gene matches: 3. Here the CDR3 DNA reads TGTGCCAGCAGTTACTCGATGGGACTAGCGGGAGGAGATACGCAGTATTTT. This codes for CASSYSMGLAGGDTQYF.

The J gene is TRBJ1-2, the V gene TRBV10-3; D gene unclear. Germline lookup yields CDR1 ENHRY and CDR2 SYGVKD. V was shortened by 0 bases and J by 0 bases, with 8 bases between the two germline ends. The CDR3 has 15 amino acids. CDR3 sequence (DNA): TGTGCCATCAGTGAGTCCGCAGACCCTAACTATGGCTACACCTTC. Its protein is CAISESADPNYGYTF.

Ten or more counts support this clonotype. This chain uses TRBV7-9 with TRBJ2-1, with 7 bases aligning to TRBD2. This CDR3 contains 15 residues. Per germline, CDR1 SEHNR and CDR2 FQNEAQ (reference sequence). V was clipped by 4 bases and J by 15 bases; unmatched bases: 18. CDR3 DNA: TGTGCCAGCAGCTGGGGAGGGGCTGGAGAGCGGGAAACGTTCTTC. It translates to CASSWGGAGERETFF.

The chain couples TRBV15 to TRBJ2-1; 8 bases match TRBD2. Germline values: CDR1 LNHNV, CDR2 YYDKDF (reference sequence). V trimming: 1 base; J trimming: 9 bases; junction bases outside the gene matches: 11. There are 16 residues in the CDR3. The CDR3 region is CATSRAGEAGVFEQFF. The CDR3, as DNA: TGTGCCACCAGCAGAGCCGGTGAAGCGGGAGTCTTTGAGCAGTTCTTC. The whole variable domain, filled in from reference TRBV15 and TRBJ2-1, reads DAMVIQNPRYQVTQFGKPVTLSCSQTLNHNVMYWYQQKSSQAPKLLFHYYDKDFNNEADTPDNFQSRRPNTSFCFLDIRSPGLGDTAMYLCATSRAGEAGVFEQFFGPGTRLTVL.

In this sample, this clonotype turned up many times. The chain recombines TRBV6-6 with TRBJ2-2; D possibly corresponds to TRBD1 (6 bases). Trimming stripped 7 bases from V and 5 bases from J, with 11 bases between. The CDR3 runs to 13 residues. Germline V CDR1 and CDR2: MNHNY, SVGAGI (reference sequence). The chain's CDR3 is CASNPTGTGELFF. In nucleotides, the CDR3 is TGTGCCAGCAACCCTACAGGGACCGGGGAGCTGTTTTTT.

This clonotype was observed many times. V gene TRBV12-3 or TRBV12-4 combines with J gene TRBJ2-7, with TRBD1 as a possible D gene (6 bases). The V and J ends lost 5 bases and 2 bases respectively, with 13 bases between them. The CDR3 spans 14 residues. DNA of the CDR3: TGTGCCAGCAGTCTTTGGGACAACACCTACGAGCAGTACTTC. Its translation is CASSLWDNTYEQYF.

This clonotype appeared a few times. The chain is built from TRBV20-1 and TRBJ2-3; the D gene is possibly TRBD2 (5 bases). CDR3 size: 14 residues. V was cut by 5 bases and J by 0 bases, with 12 bases left in between. Germline values: CDR1 DFQATT, CDR2 SNEGSKA (reference sequence). As DNA, the CDR3 is TGCAGTGCTTCGAGGGCTAGCAGCACAGATACGCAGTATTTT. Protein: CSASRASSTDTQYF.

The J gene is TRBJ2-3, the V gene TRBV20-1; 15 nucleotides agree with TRBD2. Trimming cost V 6 bases and J 0 bases; bases outside gene matches: 10. There are 18 residues in the CDR3. Germline V gene data show CDR1 as DFQATT and CDR2 as SNEGSKA (reference sequence). The CDR3 is CSARGLAGGRSSTDTQYF. The CDR3 DNA follows: TGCAGTGCCCGGGGACTAGCGGGAGGACGATCTAGCACAGATACGCAGTATTTT.

For this clonotype: The junction departs from germline at one end; a sequencing error may be responsible. The chain employs TRBV4-3 and TRBJ2-6; D gene uncertain. This CDR3 has 16 amino acids. The germline V gene has CDR1 LGHNA and CDR2 YSLEER. CDR3 DNA: TGCGCCAGCGGCCAACAACAAGACTCTGGGGCCAACGTCCTGACTTTC. Translating it yields CASGQQQDSGANVLTF.

The chain is built from TRBV11-1 and TRBJ2-2, with 8 bases fitting TRBD2. The CDR3 sequence is 18 residues long. Looked up from germline, CDR1 is SGHAT and CDR2 is FQDESV (reference sequence). Trimming removed 3 bases from V and 0 bases from J; junction bases left unmatched: 9. CDR3: CASSFPVPGLANTGELFF. The CDR3, as DNA: TGTGCCAGCAGCTTTCCTGTCCCGGGACTAGCGAACACCGGGGAGCTGTTTTTT.

This clonotype was seen ten or more times. This rearrangement joins TRBV20-1 to TRBJ2-7, with 8 positions matching TRBD2. The CDR3 is 14 amino acids. Germline CDR1 DFQATT, CDR2 SNEGSKA (reference sequence). J was trimmed by 4 bases and V by 2 bases; bases with no gene match: 7. The CDR3 DNA reads TGCAGTGCTAGACGCTTTTCGGGAGGGTACGAGCAGTACTTC. Encoded protein: CSARRFSGGYEQYF.

This clonotype has a handful of counts. The V gene is TRBV10-1, the J gene TRBJ2-7, with D perhaps TRBD1 (6 bases). Germline CDR1 is WNHNN and CDR2 is SYGVQD (reference sequence). The germline V and J ends were trimmed by 5 bases and 5 bases, with 13 bases remaining between them. The CDR3 totals 13 residues. This CDR3 is CASSLGALDEQYF. The CDR3 coding sequence is TGCGCCAGCAGTTTGGGGGCGCTGGACGAGCAGTACTTC.

This clonotype has at least ten counts. Mismatch with germline at one junction end may stem from a read error. The chain is built from TRBV5-1 and TRBJ2-1, with D unclear. This CDR3 has 13 amino acids. Germline V gene sequence: CDR1 SGHRS, CDR2 YFSETQ. Written as DNA, the CDR3 is TGTGCCAGCAGCTTGGGAACCTACAATGAGCAGTTCTTC. It yields the protein CASSLGTYNEQFF. Together with reference TRBV5-1 and TRBJ2-1, the CDR3 gives the full variable domain: KAGVTQTPRYLIKTRGQQVTLSCSPISGHRSVSWYQQTPGQGLQFLFEYFSETQRNKGNFPGRFSGRQFSNSRSEMNVSTLELGDSALYLCASSLGTYNEQFFGPGTRLTVL.

This clonotype was seen a handful of times. This rearrangement joins TRBV18 to TRBJ2-7; 8 bases line up with TRBD1. After removal of 3 bases from V and 5 bases from J, the junction contained 6 bases not matched to a gene. Per the germline V gene, CDR1 is KGHSH and CDR2 is LQKENI. The CDR3 is 14 amino acids. The CDR3 DNA is TGTGCCAGCTCACCCGGGACAGGTCCGGACGAGCAGTACTTC. This sequence encodes CASSPGTGPDEQYF.

The genes are TRBV12-3 or TRBV12-4 and TRBJ2-3; no reliable D call. V lost 3 bases and J lost 2, with 9 bases in between. This CDR3 is built from 14 residues. The CDR3 loop is CASSFAVDTDTQYF. The CDR3 region has the DNA TGTGCCAGCAGTTTCGCGGTAGACACAGATACGCAGTATTTT.

The chain employs TRBV5-4 and TRBJ2-1; D might be TRBD1 (6 bases). The CDR3 loop spans 15 amino acids. Trimming left V 0 bases short and J 14 bases short, with 21 bases between. Germline V CDR1 and CDR2: SGHNT, YYREEE (reference sequence). As DNA, the CDR3 is TGTGCCAGCAGCTTGGAAGTGGCTCAGGGACAAAGTGAGTTCTTC. Its translation is CASSLEVAQGQSEFF.

This clonotype was picked up a small number of times. The chain uses TRBV20-1 and TRBJ1-5, with a tentative D call TRBD1 (6 bases). This CDR3 contains 13 residues. Germline CDR1 and CDR2: DFQATT and SNEGSKA (reference sequence). V lost 5 bases, J lost 2 bases, and 10 bases lay in between. The CDR3 protein is CSAWSGGNQPQHF. The CDR3 bases are TGCAGTGCTTGGTCAGGGGGCAATCAGCCCCAGCATTTT.

CDR3 nucleotides: TGTGCCAGCAGAGCCGGGACAGGGGCAGAGACCCAGTACTTC. Protein: CASRAGTGAETQYF. The J gene is TRBJ2-5, the V gene TRBV7-2, with 10 positions matching TRBD1. Germline V gene lookup returns CDR1 SGHTA and CDR2 FQGNSA. The CDR3 length is 14 residues. V dropped 6 bases and J dropped 4; count of bases not matched to a gene: 5.

This chain links TRBV12-3 or TRBV12-4 with TRBJ2-7; D ambiguous. V was pared by 3 bases and J by 5 bases, with 17 bases between. The CDR3 runs 15 residues. CDR3: CASSFEGRPGDEQYF. CDR3 sequence (DNA): TGTGCCAGCAGTTTCGAAGGACGGCCAGGCGACGAGCAGTACTTC.

This clonotype was picked up many times. V gene TRBV5-8 combines with J gene TRBJ2-7; TRBD1 is a possible D gene (6 bases). Trimming pared 3 bases from V and 2 bases from J, leaving 12 bases between. The CDR3 is 14 amino acids. Germline V CDR1 and CDR2: SGHTS, YDEGEE. In DNA form, the CDR3 reads TGTGCCAGCAGCTCATGGGGGCTTCCCTACGAGCAGTACTTC. This encodes CASSSWGLPYEQYF.

Note on this clonotype: This may come from a read error, since a much larger clone is one base off. The V and J genes are TRBV7-9 and TRBJ2-2; D not certain. There are 16 residues in the CDR3. The germline CDR1 and CDR2 sequences are SEHNR and FQNEAQ (reference sequence). CDR3 loop: CASSLVSSSNNGELFF. In DNA, the CDR3 is TGTGCCAGCAGCTTAGTTTCGTCCTCGAACAACGGGGAGCTGTTTTTT.

This clonotype has more than one count but fewer than ten. The rearrangement joins TRBV11-2 to TRBJ2-1; TRBD2 might be the D (5 bases). The germline V gene has CDR1 SGHAT and CDR2 FQNNGV. This CDR3 is built from 13 residues. Trimming pared 4 bases from V and 8 bases from J, leaving 12 bases between. Written as DNA, the CDR3 is TGTGCCAGCAGCTCAACTAGTTCCCATGAGCAGTTCTTC. It encodes CASSSTSSHEQFF.

This clonotype was picked up a small number of times. DNA for the CDR3: TGTGCCAGCTCACCTCGGACTAGCGGGAGTAACTACGAGCAGTACTTC. The encoded protein is CASSPRTSGSNYEQYF. V is TRBV18 and J is TRBJ2-7, with 13 bases aligning to TRBD2. Looked up from germline, CDR1 is KGHSH and CDR2 is LQKENI. The CDR3 spans 16 residues. V trimming: 3 bases; J trimming: 3 bases; junction bases outside the gene matches: 5.

This clonotype was seen a few times. The rearrangement joins TRBV5-1 to TRBJ2-7; tentative D call: TRBD2 (6 bases). Germline-derived CDR1 and CDR2 are SGHRS and YFSETQ. The CDR3 covers 16 residues. The V gene lost 4 bases and the J gene lost 1 base, with 18 bases spanning the gap. The CDR3 sequence is CASSGAGGGPSYEQYF. The CDR3, as DNA: TGCGCCAGCAGCGGCGCCGGGGGTGGGCCGTCCTACGAGCAGTACTTC.

This clonotype was observed many times. The rearrangement uses TRBV10-3 and TRBJ2-3; a possible D gene is TRBD1 (5 bases). Germline V lookup: CDR1 ENHRY, CDR2 SYGVKD. The CDR3 loop spans 12 amino acids. Trimming left V 6 bases short and J 5 bases short, with 9 bases between. CDR3 nucleotides: TGTGCCATCAGCGGCCAGGGAGATACGCAGTATTTT. Translation: CAISGQGDTQYF.